Included here is one T cell receptor beta chain sequence, with context. The antigen is undetermined. Clones were read by immunoSEQ multiplex PCR, and TCRdb kept only the in-frame ones, dropping some. The table lists just under 150,000 clones, 80% to 90% of them singletons. The data originate from a study of cytomegalovirus exposure and HLA in healthy donors. Across the study: Later analysis reported that the 120 validation repertoires shared the platform of the 600 to 750 first-cohort repertoires. Findings and caveats of the study: Among the CMV-associated chains, a few were confirmed in vitro as specific for CMV antigens. Most TCR sequences were seen very rarely across donors, but some public TCRs occurred in many. Cytomegalovirus association was listed for 150 or so TCR beta chains.

V gave up 3 bases and J gave up 5 bases, with 17 bases separating them. The germline V gene encodes CDR1 SGHDT and CDR2 YYEEEE. CDR3 length: 15 amino acids. The TCR sequence derives from a man aged 18 to 29 in good health and CMV-seropositive. V usage is TRBV5-6 and J usage is TRBJ2-5; tentatively, D is TRBD2 (6 bases). Sequenced input: PBMCs. CDR3 sequence reads: CASSSPGRGTETQYF. CDR3 nucleotides: TGTGCCAGCAGCTCCCCGGGCCGGGGGACGGAGACCCAGTACTTC.